The present T cell receptor (beta chain) was sequenced within a study of T-cell memory formation after mild COVID-19. Looking at the study overall: TCR clusters were largely donor specific. Study observations and caveats: Shrinking CD4+ clones were chiefly CM and EM; CD8+ ones were chiefly EMRA. Later expanders leaned CD4+, whereas clones that contracted between day 15 and 85 were balanced CD4/CD8.

Details on this clonotype: The antigen is not known.

TCRdb redid the calling of the 5' RACE reads with MiXCR, one entry per CDR3 protein. The sample contains about 120,000 distinct CDR3 sequences, about 17% of which appear only once. The receptor's source is an adult woman who had mild COVID-19 (a few samples of this study predate the infection). Cell type and time point are not known. The material sequenced was PBMCs or a T cell subset sorted from them (not recorded which).

The DNA for the CDR3 is TGTGCCACCAGCACAGGACTAGACGCCTACGAGCAGTACTTC. This gives the protein CATSTGLDAYEQYF. The chain links TRBV15 to TRBJ2-7; 7 bases line up with TRBD2. The trim removed 4 bases at V and 2 bases at J, leaving 5 bases unmatched. The CDR3 sequence is 14 residues long. Per germline, CDR1 LNHNV and CDR2 YYDKDF (reference sequence).